A single sample gave rise to the 10 T cell receptor beta chains below, sequenced in a study of OX40 agonist ivuxolimab in advanced cancers. Some clones are missing from TCRdb's copy, which holds only in-frame ones; the method was immunoSEQ multiplex PCR. The sample holds fewer than 85,000 clones; about 84% are singletons and the top ten take around 0.5%. Sequences were derived from CD4+ or CD8+ T cells sorted from blood, sampled in a trial of the OX40 agonist ivuxolimab. The receptors stem from an adult with an advanced solid tumor such as melanoma, head and neck, liver or kidney cancer.

The chain recombines TRBV5-1 with TRBJ2-7, with 9 bases lining up with TRBD1. The germline V gene encodes CDR1 SGHRS and CDR2 YFSETQ. After removal of 4 bases from V and 6 bases from J, the junction contained 11 bases not matched to a gene. The CDR3 is 15 residues long. The chain's CDR3 is CASSPSRDRVREQYF. The CDR3 bases are TGCGCCAGCAGCCCGTCCCGGGACAGGGTACGCGAGCAGTACTTC.

The V call is TRBV13, the J call TRBJ2-1, with D possibly being TRBD2 (6 bases). The V gene's germline CDR1 is PRHDT and CDR2 FYEKMQ (reference sequence). CDR3 size: 13 residues. Trimming took 7 bases from V and 8 from J, leaving 15 bases between them. This chain's CDR3 is CASTVRGIDEQFF. For the CDR3, the DNA is TGTGCCAGCACTGTCCGGGGGATCGATGAGCAGTTCTTC.

This chain links TRBV5-6 with TRBJ2-1; 7 bases are a match to TRBD2. CDR3 length: 14 residues. Germline V gene data show CDR1 as SGHDT and CDR2 as YYEEEE. With V trimmed by 0 bases and J by 8 bases, 5 bases remained unmatched. The CDR3: CASSLAGLVHEQFF. The CDR3 DNA reads as TGTGCCAGCAGCTTGGCCGGACTAGTCCATGAGCAGTTCTTC.

The rearrangement joins TRBV14 to TRBJ2-2; no clear D gene. The V end was cut by 1 base, the J end by 7 bases, with 13 bases between. The CDR3 is 15 amino acids. Germline values: CDR1 SGHDN, CDR2 FVKESK. The CDR3 protein is CASSQVVRSGGELFF. In nucleotides, the CDR3 is TGTGCCAGCAGCCAAGTAGTGCGCAGTGGCGGGGAGCTGTTTTTT.

V usage is TRBV5-1 and J usage is TRBJ2-1; no definite D call. Trimming removed 0 bases from V and 6 bases from J, with 7 bases in between. The CDR3 is made up of 13 amino acids. The germline gives CDR1 SGHRS, CDR2 YFSETQ. This CDR3 reads CASSLVTTNEQFF. CDR3 nucleotides: TGCGCCAGCAGCTTGGTTACGACCAATGAGCAGTTCTTC.

The chain carries TRBV5-1 and TRBJ2-6; D remains unclear. The germline gives CDR1 SGHRS, CDR2 YFSETQ. V gave up 0 bases and J gave up 1 base, with 8 bases separating them. There are 16 residues in the CDR3. CDR3 amino acids: CASSLVDTSGANVLTF. DNA of the CDR3: TGCGCCAGCAGCTTGGTTGACACGTCTGGGGCCAACGTCCTGACTTTC.

This sequence joins TRBV4-3 and TRBJ2-1; 8 nucleotides line up with TRBD1. The CDR3 consists of 17 residues. Per the germline V gene, CDR1 is LGHNA and CDR2 is YSLEER. V trimming: 0 bases; J trimming: 5 bases; junction bases outside the gene matches: 9. CDR3 sequence reads: CASSQDRWTGINNEQFF. In nucleotides, the CDR3 is TGCGCCAGCAGCCAAGATCGCTGGACAGGGATTAACAATGAGCAGTTCTTC.

This clone turned up a few times. The chain employs TRBV7-9 and TRBJ1-4; D gene ambiguous. Germline-derived CDR1 and CDR2 are SEHNR and FQNEAQ (reference sequence). There are 15 residues in the CDR3. Trimming took 6 bases from V and 5 from J, leaving 16 bases between them. The CDR3 region is CASSKLEARNEKLFF. In DNA, the CDR3 is TGTGCCAGCAGTAAATTGGAGGCGCGGAATGAAAAACTGTTTTTT.

The gene calls are TRBV10-3 and TRBJ1-6; 9 bases match TRBD1. This CDR3 contains 17 residues. Germline V CDR1 and CDR2: ENHRY, SYGVKD. The V and J ends lost 4 bases and 9 bases, in that order; junction bases with no gene match: 13. CDR3 DNA: TGTGCCATCAGTGCCCGGGACAGGGCCCCAAACTCTTCACCCCTCCACTTT. It codes for CAISARDRAPNSSPLHF.

This clone was found once. This sequence joins TRBV4-3 and TRBJ2-3, with TRBD1 identical over 8 bases. The CDR3 runs 15 residues. Germline V gives CDR1 LGHNA, CDR2 YSLEER. Unmatched junction bases numbered 6, after V lost 5 bases and J lost 2 bases. The CDR3 DNA follows: TGCGCCAGCAGCTCAAGCCAGGGGGCCACAGATACGCAGTATTTT. Protein: CASSSSQGATDTQYF.